This T cell receptor (beta chain) was captured in a study of T-cell reconstitution after alpha-beta-depleted transplantation in children. This clonotype was seen more than once but under ten times. Antigen specificity is unknown. The study, taken as a whole, reports: T-cell counts and diversity were attributed mostly to newly produced T cells one year after transplant. Reports say that about two months after transplant, the alpha-beta T cells came out of several hundred graft clones that had expanded.

The CDR3 covers 12 residues. Trimming left V 1 base short and J 5 bases short, with 7 bases between. Per germline, CDR1 SGHNT and CDR2 YYREEE (reference sequence). Unique molecular identifiers were incorporated during preparation of the TCRbeta library. TCRdb independently ran MiXCR on the PCR reads; one entry per CDR3 protein. The sample has hundreds of thousands of distinct CDR3 sequences, 13% seen once. The rearrangement joins TRBV5-4 to TRBJ2-7; D unresolved. This receptor was taken from a male patient aged 10 to 17 who had a stem cell transplant for acute myeloid leukemia, so the T cells may come from the graft donor. This specimen consisted of PBMCs, mostly from graft donor cells, obtained 360 days after TCRalphabeta/CD19-depleted stem cell transplant. DNA of the CDR3: TGTGCCAGCAGCTTGTCGCGAAACGAGCAGTACTTC. Translation gives CASSLSRNEQYF.